Presented here are 6 T cell receptor beta chains from one specimen sequenced in a study of spatial heterogeneity in lung cancer. TCRdb processed the 5' RACE reads anew with MiXCR; each CDR3 protein has one entry. This sample has 36,000 or so distinct CDR3 sequences, with less than 5.5% found just once. Indicated time point: sample taken at primary tumor resection. Frozen PBMC, nontumor lung or tumor provided whole RNA, which was sequenced unsorted. Sequencing was performed on PBMCs, taken at surgery. These receptors were obtained from a female donor with early-stage non-small cell lung cancer.

CDR3 sequence (DNA): TGCGCCAGCAGCCAAGATGGGGCTAGCGGATACGGTGAGCAGTTCTTC. It translates to CASSQDGASGYGEQFF. J is TRBJ2-1 and V is TRBV4-1, with 7 bases that match TRBD2. This CDR3 contains 16 residues. Trimming took 0 bases from V and 9 from J; bases not matched to a gene: 11. Germline CDR1 and CDR2: MGHRA and YSYEKL.

This clonotype has a count of ten or more. The chain couples TRBV4-3 to TRBJ2-3, with TRBD2 identical over 12 bases. The germline V gene has CDR1 LGHNA and CDR2 YSLEER. The CDR3 is 20 residues long. Losses at the gene ends were 0 bases for V and 0 bases for J; bases not matched to a gene: 10. The CDR3: CASSQDYRTSGISSTDTQYF. The CDR3 DNA sequence: TGCGCCAGCAGCCAAGATTACCGGACTAGCGGGATCTCTAGCACAGATACGCAGTATTTT.

This clonotype was seen a few times. Here the CDR3 reads CASSLQTGTTYGYTF. As DNA, the CDR3 is TGTGCCAGCAGTTTACAGACAGGGACGACCTATGGCTACACCTTC. This chain joins TRBV12-3 or TRBV12-4 and TRBJ1-2; TRBD1 agrees at 7 bases. The CDR3 totals 15 residues. V dropped 2 bases and J dropped 4; count of bases not matched to a gene: 7.

This clonotype occurred a few times. The chain has TRBV6-1 and TRBJ1-5; D call uncertain. This CDR3 is 15 amino acids long. The ends were cut back, 1 base at V and 4 bases at J, with 11 bases in the middle. Per the germline V gene, CDR1 is MNHNS and CDR2 is SASEGT. Here the CDR3 reads CASSEGIGRNQPQHF. For the CDR3, the DNA is TGTGCCAGCAGTGAAGGTATCGGTCGGAATCAGCCCCAGCATTTT.

This clonotype appeared many times. The chain carries TRBV7-8 and TRBJ1-2; D gene unclear. The CDR3 has 14 amino acids. Trimming shortened V by 5 bases and J by 2 bases, and 12 bases separated the two germline ends. From germline, CDR1 is SGHVS and CDR2 FQNEAQ. CDR3 in DNA: TGTGCCAGCAGCCCGACGGACGGAAACTATGGCTACACCTTC. It yields the protein CASSPTDGNYGYTF.

This clonotype showed up many times. The J gene is TRBJ2-3, the V gene TRBV11-2; D is possibly TRBD1 (5 bases). V lost 4 bases and J 2 bases, leaving 16 bases between the germline ends. The CDR3 loop spans 16 amino acids. Germline lookup yields CDR1 SGHAT and CDR2 FQNNGV. CDR3 residues: CASSSILRGNTDTQYF. CDR3 nucleotides: TGTGCCAGCAGCTCAATTCTTAGGGGAAACACAGATACGCAGTATTTT.